This T cell receptor beta chain was found in a study of shared clonotypes between healthy human individuals. Whole-study context: A couple of female and a few male donors aged 18 to 49 were enrolled.

The CDR3 has 15 amino acids. Germline V gene sequence: CDR1 MDHEN, CDR2 SYDVKM. V trimming: 2 bases; J trimming: 4 bases; junction bases outside the gene matches: 7. Only in-frame clones appear in the TCRdb table, and some are missing; sequencing was by immunoSEQ multiplex PCR. The table records millions of clones, more than 90% of them present only once. Specimen: naive CD4+ T cells sorted from blood. This sample's subset: CD45RA+ positively selected. This chain uses TRBV28 with TRBJ2-7; 8 bases align to TRBD1. The receptor's source is a man aged 18 to 30 in good health. CDR3 protein: CASSLPDRGGYEQYF. Here the CDR3 DNA reads TGTGCCAGCAGTTTACCTGACAGGGGTGGGTACGAGCAGTACTTC.